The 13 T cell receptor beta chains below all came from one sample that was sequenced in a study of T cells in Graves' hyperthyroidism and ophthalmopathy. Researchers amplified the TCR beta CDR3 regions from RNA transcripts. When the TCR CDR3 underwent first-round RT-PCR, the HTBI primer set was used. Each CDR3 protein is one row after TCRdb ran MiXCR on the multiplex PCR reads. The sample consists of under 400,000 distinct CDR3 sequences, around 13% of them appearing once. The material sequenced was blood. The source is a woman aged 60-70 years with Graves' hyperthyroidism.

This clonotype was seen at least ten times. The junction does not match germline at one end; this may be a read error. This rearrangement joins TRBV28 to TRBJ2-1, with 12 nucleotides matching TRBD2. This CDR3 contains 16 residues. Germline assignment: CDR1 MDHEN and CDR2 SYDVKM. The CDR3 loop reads CASNLLLAGGLNEQFF. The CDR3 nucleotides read TGTGCCAGCAATTTATTACTAGCGGGAGGATTGAATGAGCAGTTCTTC.

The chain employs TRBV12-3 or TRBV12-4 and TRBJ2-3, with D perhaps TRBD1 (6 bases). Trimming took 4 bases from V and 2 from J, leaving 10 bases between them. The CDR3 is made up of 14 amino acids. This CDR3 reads CASSSRQVTDTQYF. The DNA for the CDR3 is TGTGCCAGCAGTTCCCGACAGGTCACAGATACGCAGTATTTT.

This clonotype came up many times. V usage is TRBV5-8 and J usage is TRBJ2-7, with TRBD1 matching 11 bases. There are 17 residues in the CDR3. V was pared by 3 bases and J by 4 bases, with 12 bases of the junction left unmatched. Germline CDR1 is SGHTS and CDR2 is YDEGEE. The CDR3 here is CASSSGQGAFKSYEQYF. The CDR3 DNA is TGTGCCAGCAGCTCCGGACAGGGGGCCTTTAAGTCGTACGAGCAGTACTTC.

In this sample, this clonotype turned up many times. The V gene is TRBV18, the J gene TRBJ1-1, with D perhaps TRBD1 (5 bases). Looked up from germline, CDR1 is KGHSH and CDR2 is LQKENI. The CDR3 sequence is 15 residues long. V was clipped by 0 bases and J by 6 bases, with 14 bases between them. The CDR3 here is CASSPPSHGGSEAFF. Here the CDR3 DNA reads TGTGCCAGCTCACCACCCAGTCACGGGGGTTCTGAAGCTTTCTTT.

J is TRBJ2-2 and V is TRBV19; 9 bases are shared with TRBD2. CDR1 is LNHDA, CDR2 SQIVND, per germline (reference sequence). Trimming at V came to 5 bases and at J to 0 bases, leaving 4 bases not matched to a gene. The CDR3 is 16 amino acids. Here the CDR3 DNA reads TGTGCCAGTAGTGGAAGGACTAGCGCGAACACCGGGGAGCTGTTTTTT. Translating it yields CASSGRTSANTGELFF.

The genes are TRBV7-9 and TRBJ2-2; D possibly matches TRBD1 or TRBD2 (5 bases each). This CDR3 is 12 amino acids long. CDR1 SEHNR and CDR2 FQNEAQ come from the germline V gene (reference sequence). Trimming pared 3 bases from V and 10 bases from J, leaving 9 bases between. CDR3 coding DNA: TGTGCCAGCAGCTTCGGGGACGAGGAGCTGTTTTTT. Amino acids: CASSFGDEELFF.

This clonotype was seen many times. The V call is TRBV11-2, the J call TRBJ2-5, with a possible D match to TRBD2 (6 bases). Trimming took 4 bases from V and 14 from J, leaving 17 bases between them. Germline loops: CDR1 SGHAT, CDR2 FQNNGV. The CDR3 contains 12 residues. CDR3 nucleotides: TGTGCCAGCAGCTCGGGACTTAAAAAACCCTACTTC. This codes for CASSSGLKKPYF.

The CDR3 DNA is TGCGCCAGCAGTCCTCTGTGGGACAGGGGGCCCTACAATGAGCAGTTCTTC. This codes for CASSPLWDRGPYNEQFF. The chain is built from TRBV4-1 and TRBJ2-1; 12 bases match TRBD1. Germline V gene data show CDR1 as MGHRA and CDR2 as YSYEKL. With 6 bases clipped from V and 2 bases from J, the junction kept 8 bases outside the gene matches. This CDR3 is 17 amino acids long.

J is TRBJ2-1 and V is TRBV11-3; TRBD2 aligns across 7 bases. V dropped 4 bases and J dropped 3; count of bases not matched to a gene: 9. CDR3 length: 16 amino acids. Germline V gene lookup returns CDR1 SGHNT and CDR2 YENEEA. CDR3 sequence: CASSSRTRTLYNEQFF. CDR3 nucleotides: TGTGCCAGCAGCTCAAGGACTAGGACTCTCTACAATGAGCAGTTCTTC.

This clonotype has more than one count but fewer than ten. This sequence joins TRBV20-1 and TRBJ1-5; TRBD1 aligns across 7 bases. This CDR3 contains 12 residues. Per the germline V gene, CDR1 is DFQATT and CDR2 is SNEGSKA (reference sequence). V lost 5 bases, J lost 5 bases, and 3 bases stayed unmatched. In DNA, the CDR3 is TGCAGTGCTGGGGACAGTCATCAGCCCCAGCATTTT. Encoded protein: CSAGDSHQPQHF.

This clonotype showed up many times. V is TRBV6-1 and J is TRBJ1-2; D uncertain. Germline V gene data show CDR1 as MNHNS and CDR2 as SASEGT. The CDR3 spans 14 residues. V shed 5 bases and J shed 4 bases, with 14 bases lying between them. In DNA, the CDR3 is TGTGCCAGCAGTTCCCGACAAGAGAGCTATGGCTACACCTTC. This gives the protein CASSSRQESYGYTF.

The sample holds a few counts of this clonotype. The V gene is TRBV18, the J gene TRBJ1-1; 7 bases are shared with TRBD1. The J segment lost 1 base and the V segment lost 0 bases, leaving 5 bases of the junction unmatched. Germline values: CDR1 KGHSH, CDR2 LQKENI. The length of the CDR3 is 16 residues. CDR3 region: CASSPPVQGRNTEAFF. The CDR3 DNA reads TGTGCCAGCTCACCACCGGTACAGGGGCGGAACACTGAAGCTTTCTTT.

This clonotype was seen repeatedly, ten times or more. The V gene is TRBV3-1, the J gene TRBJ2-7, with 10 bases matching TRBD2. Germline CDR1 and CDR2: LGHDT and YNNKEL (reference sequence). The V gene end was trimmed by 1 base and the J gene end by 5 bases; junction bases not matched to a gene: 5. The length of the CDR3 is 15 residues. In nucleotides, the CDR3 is TGTGCCAGCAGCCAAGTCCAGCGGGAGGGCAACGAGCAGTACTTC. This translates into CASSQVQREGNEQYF.